This T cell receptor (beta chain) comes out of a study of blood T cells in healthy people across ages. Study results and caveats: PBMCs were not sorted, which prevented a conclusive comparison of naive versus antigen-experienced cells. Lack of knowledge of donor CMV status possibly confounded expanded clonotype changes.

The sample holds a few counts of this clonotype. Its matching antigen is unknown. The CDR3 runs to 13 residues. The V segment lost 8 bases and the J segment 2 bases; nucleotides outside the gene matches: 4. The germline CDR1 and CDR2 sequences are LGHDT and YNNKEL (reference sequence). The sample, approximately 10 milliliters of peripheral blood, was drawn from each donor. A J-beta primer mix and a sample-barcoded 5' primer were used in a second PCR of roughly 6 to 11 cycles. A template-switch adaptor that had 12 random nucleotides put a tag on each cDNA molecule. TCRdb reanalysed the 5' RACE reads using MiXCR and keeps one entry per CDR3 protein. The sample has 650,000 to 950,000 distinct CDR3 sequences; more than 40% are singletons.

Sequencing used blood. This TCR was sampled from a man between 60 and 70 years old in good health. This chain connects TRBV3-1 to TRBJ1-2; TRBD1 aligns across 8 bases. This CDR3 reads CASRDRKNYGYTF. The CDR3 DNA is TGTGCCAGCCGGGACAGGAAGAACTATGGCTACACCTTC.